This T cell receptor (beta chain) was observed in a study of blood T cell repertoires in COVID-19. Assay used: immunoSEQ multiplex PCR; TCRdb lists only in-frame clones, some missing. The table includes 59,000 or so clones, around 81% detected once. This clone appeared a few times. This receptor was obtained from a woman of 80 years or more with active or convalescent COVID-19. Input material: peripheral blood.

The CDR3 loop reads CASSPGTSSDEQYF. The CDR3 DNA follows: TGTGCCAGCAGCCCCGGGACTAGCAGTGACGAGCAGTACTTC. The gene calls are TRBV7-2 and TRBJ2-7; 9 bases are a match to TRBD2. The J segment lost 5 bases and the V segment lost 5 bases, leaving 7 bases of the junction unmatched. Germline CDR1 reads SGHTA; CDR2 reads FQGNSA. The CDR3 is 14 amino acids. The whole variable domain, remainder taken from reference TRBV7-2 and TRBJ2-7, is GAGVSQSPSNKVTEKGKDVELRCDPISGHTALYWYRQSLGQGLEFLIYFQGNSAPDKSGLPSDRFSAERTGGSVSTLTIQRTQQEDSAVYLCASSPGTSSDEQYFGPGTRLTVT.